This is a list of T cell receptor beta chains from one sample in a study of blood T cell repertoires in COVID-19. The assay was immunoSEQ multiplex PCR, and TCRdb's table has in-frame clones only and misses some. The sample holds 96,000 or so clones, approximately 91% seen once. Sequenced sample: peripheral blood. All receptors derive from a woman older than 75 with acute or convalescent COVID-19. CDR3s include the opening cysteine and the closing phenylalanine or tryptophan. The D gene is left open where the match is weak. Rows may omit the clone size; those that give it use once, few, many or a size class.

cdr3_nt cdr3_aa j_call d_call v_call clone_size
TGTGCCAGCCGGGACAGGGGGTATGGCTACACCTTC CASRDRGYGYTF TRBJ1-2 TRBD1 TRBV2 few
TGCAGCGTTGAGGTCGGACTCTATGGCTACACCTTC CSVEVGLYGYTF TRBJ1-2 NA TRBV29-1 NA
TGTGCCAGCAGTTACCTAGCGGGAGGCCCCCTGAGGGAGCAGTACTTC CASSYLAGGPLREQYF TRBJ2-7 TRBD2 TRBV6-5 NA
TGTGCCAGCAGTTATCTAAGGGGTAGTCAGCCCCAGCATTTT CASSYLRGSQPQHF TRBJ1-5 NA TRBV6-2/TRBV6-3 NA
TGTGCTAGTGGTTCCGGGACTAGCGGAGATACGCAGTATTTT CASGSGTSGDTQYF TRBJ2-3 TRBD2 TRBV12-5 once
TGTGCCAGCAGTTTGAGCCTCTTGGGCTACACCTTC CASSLSLLGYTF TRBJ1-2 NA TRBV28 NA
TGTGCCTCGGGACAGGGGAAAGGGTATGGCTACACCTTC CASGQGKGYGYTF TRBJ1-2 TRBD1 TRBV30 NA
TGTGCCAGCAGTGAACCCGGGGCCAGGGGTGGCTACACCTTC CASSEPGARGGYTF TRBJ1-2 NA TRBV2 NA
TGTGCCAGCAGTTACCCTACTAGCGGGAGAACGAATGAGCAGTTCTTC CASSYPTSGRTNEQFF TRBJ2-1 TRBD2 TRBV6-2/TRBV6-3 NA
TGCGCCAGCAGCTGGGGTCACAGGGATCTCCAAAACATTCAGTACTTC CASSWGHRDLQNIQYF TRBJ2-4 NA TRBV5-1 NA
TGTGCCAGCAGCCGTAGCGGTGGGCTCTACGAGCAGTACTTC CASSRSGGLYEQYF TRBJ2-7 NA TRBV6-5 NA
TGTGCCAGCAGAAATTCCAGGGATCTCTATGGCTACACCTTC CASRNSRDLYGYTF TRBJ1-2 NA TRBV28 NA
TGCGCCAGCAGCCCTTTGAGGGCAGACCTCACAGATACGCAGTATTTT CASSPLRADLTDTQYF TRBJ2-3 NA TRBV4-1 NA
TGTGCCAGCAGCCGCTGGGACTTCACAGATACGCAGTATTTT CASSRWDFTDTQYF TRBJ2-3 NA TRBV7-2 NA
TGTGCCAGCAGTCAGGCCCCGTTCCCTGGGGCCAACGTCCTGACTTTC CASSQAPFPGANVLTF TRBJ2-6 NA TRBV9 NA
TGTGCCAGCAGCAAAACAGGGGGCATTGGTGAAAAACTGTTTTTT CASSKTGGIGEKLFF TRBJ1-4 TRBD1 TRBV5-6 once
TGTGCCAGTAATCTACGTTCCGGGACAGGCGGCACTGAAGCTTTCTTT CASNLRSGTGGTEAFF TRBJ1-1 TRBD1 TRBV19 once
TGTGCCAGCAGCGTAGTTGGCACGGCGGGTGAAAAACTGTTTTTT CASSVVGTAGEKLFF TRBJ1-4 NA TRBV9 NA
TGTGCCTGGAGTGTACGTGGACTAGCGGGTCGGACAGATACGCAGTATTTT CAWSVRGLAGRTDTQYF TRBJ2-3 TRBD2 TRBV30 NA
TGTGCCACCGCCCGGGAACGGACTAATGAAAAACTGTTTTTT CATARERTNEKLFF TRBJ1-4 NA TRBV15 once
TGTGCCAGCAGTGAAGGGACAGGGTCCTACGAGCAGTACTTC CASSEGTGSYEQYF TRBJ2-7 TRBD1 TRBV2 NA
TGTGCCAGCTCCTGGGGCCCAGATACGCAGTATTTT CASSWGPDTQYF TRBJ2-3 NA TRBV2 NA
TGCGCCAGCAGCCAAGATCCGAGGGAGACCCAGTACTTC CASSQDPRETQYF TRBJ2-5 NA TRBV4-3 NA
TGTGCCACCAGCATGAGGCCAGGGGTTGAAGCTTTCTTT CATSMRPGVEAFF TRBJ1-1 NA TRBV15 few
TGTGCCAGCAGGGGGACAGGGTCGTGGCAGTTCTTC CASRGTGSWQFF TRBJ2-1 TRBD1 TRBV2 NA
TGTGCCAGCAGCTTAGGACCCCGGTCCAATTCACCCCTCCACTTT CASSLGPRSNSPLHF TRBJ1-6 NA TRBV13 NA
TGTGCCAGCAGTTTATGGCGGAATTCACCCCTCCACTTT CASSLWRNSPLHF TRBJ1-6 NA TRBV27 NA
TGTGCCAGCAGCCCCTGGGACAGAGGGTATGGCTACACCTTC CASSPWDRGYGYTF TRBJ1-2 TRBD1 TRBV11-2 NA
TGTGCCAGCAGCTTCGAGCTAGCGGACAATGAGCAGTTCTTC CASSFELADNEQFF TRBJ2-1 TRBD2 TRBV7-2 NA
TGTGCCAGCAGTGTCCAGGGACTCTACACTGAAGCTTTCTTT CASSVQGLYTEAFF TRBJ1-1 NA TRBV28 NA
TGTGCCAGCAGCTTAGGGACAATTAATCAGCCCCAGCATTTT CASSLGTINQPQHF TRBJ1-5 NA TRBV7-2 NA
TGTGCCAGCAGTCTTCAGGGGACCCAGTACTTC CASSLQGTQYF TRBJ2-5 NA TRBV6-5 NA